Shown below are 22 T cell receptor beta chains from a single sample sequenced in a study of cytomegalovirus exposure and HLA in healthy donors. Primers included in the PCR were 60 Vbeta and 13 Jbeta primers. Sequenced by immunoSEQ multiplex PCR; TCRdb stores in-frame clones only, minus some. In the table there are some 150,000 clones, 80% to 85% of which are singletons. The sample was PBMCs. The receptor set was obtained from a male donor in good health and CMV-seronegative.

This clone was seen only once. The chain is built from TRBV14 and TRBJ2-1, with 7 bases matching TRBD1. Losses at the gene ends were 5 bases for V and 4 bases for J; bases not matched to a gene: 11. CDR1 SGHDN and CDR2 FVKESK come from the germline V gene. The CDR3 totals 16 residues. This CDR3 is CASSARFGTEYNEQFF. The CDR3, as DNA: TGTGCCAGCAGCGCGAGGTTTGGGACAGAATACAATGAGCAGTTCTTC.

This chain uses TRBV6-1 with TRBJ1-1; 8 bases are a match to TRBD1. The CDR3 totals 15 residues. V was clipped by 3 bases and J by 12 bases; unmatched bases: 15. The germline V gene encodes CDR1 MNHNS and CDR2 SASEGT. The CDR3: CASSDHPGQGGSSFF. In nucleotides, the CDR3 is TGTGCCAGCAGTGATCACCCCGGACAGGGCGGGAGTTCTTTCTTT.

The rearrangement uses TRBV4-2 and TRBJ2-1, with 7 nucleotides matching TRBD2. Germline trimming cut 0 bases from V and 5 bases from J; bases unmatched to any gene: 10. The CDR3 is 17 amino acids. CDR1 and CDR2 from the germline V gene are LGHNA and YNFKEQ. CDR3 sequence (DNA): TGTGCCAGCAGCCAAGATCTCGGGCGGGAGTTTGACAATGAGCAGTTCTTC. Translated: CASSQDLGREFDNEQFF.

The chain links TRBV13 to TRBJ2-1; 9 nucleotides agree with TRBD2. The CDR3 runs 16 residues. Germline V lookup: CDR1 PRHDT, CDR2 FYEKMQ (reference sequence). The J segment lost 12 bases and the V segment lost 0 bases, leaving 12 bases of the junction unmatched. The CDR3 sequence is CASSLGRGLAQSGQFF. CDR3 nucleotides: TGTGCCAGCAGCTTAGGCCGGGGACTAGCTCAAAGTGGGCAGTTCTTC. The full variable domain, with the rest looked up from reference TRBV13 and TRBJ2-1, is AAGVIQSPRHLIKEKRETATLKCYPIPRHDTVYWYQQGPGQDPQFLISFYEKMQSDKGSIPDRFSAQQFSDYHSELNMSSLELGDSALYFCASSLGRGLAQSGQFFGPGTRLTVL.

The chain couples TRBV7-8 to TRBJ2-5, with 10 bases matching TRBD1. The CDR3 sequence is 15 residues long. V lost 5 bases, J lost 4 bases, and 7 bases stayed unmatched. Germline loops: CDR1 SGHVS, CDR2 FQNEAQ. CDR3 sequence (DNA): TGTGCCAGCAGCCCCCAGACAGGGGGCCGAGAGACCCAGTACTTC. It specifies CASSPQTGGRETQYF.

The chain combines TRBV27 with TRBJ2-5; perhaps TRBD1 as D (5 bases). The J call could be wrong; TRBJ2-7 is a better fit for the DNA end. Germline V gene sequence: CDR1 MNHEY, CDR2 SMNVEV (reference sequence). CDR3 size: 15 residues. This CDR3 is CASSLLGAPPYEQYF. CDR3 nucleotide sequence: TGTGCCAGCAGTTTATTAGGGGCCCCACCCTACGAGCAGTACTTC.

The chain uses TRBV27 and TRBJ2-3; TRBD2 matches 8 bases. The CDR3 totals 15 residues. Unmatched junction bases numbered 7, after V lost 6 bases and J lost 2 bases. In germline, CDR1 is MNHEY, CDR2 SMNVEV (reference sequence). The CDR3 here is CASSPTSAYTDTQYF. The CDR3 region has the DNA TGTGCCAGCAGCCCGACTAGCGCCTACACAGATACGCAGTATTTT.

This chain uses TRBV14 with TRBJ1-2; 7 positions match TRBD1. V was pared by 1 base and J by 0 bases, with 11 bases of the junction left unmatched. CDR3 length: 18 residues. Germline V gives CDR1 SGHDN, CDR2 FVKESK. The CDR3 DNA is TGTGCCAGCAGCCAAGGGGAGGCAGGGGGTGCGGCTAACTATGGCTACACCTTC. This codes for CASSQGEAGGAANYGYTF.

V usage is TRBV29-1 and J usage is TRBJ2-7; D unclear. The V and J ends lost 0 bases and 2 bases respectively, with 11 bases between them. Germline V lookup: CDR1 SQVTM, CDR2 ANQGSEA. The CDR3 spans 14 residues. The CDR3 DNA follows: TGCAGCGTTGAAGATCCGGAGAGGACCTACGAGCAGTACTTC. Translation: CSVEDPERTYEQYF.

The chain uses TRBV5-1 and TRBJ2-1; D gene ambiguous. Germline lookup yields CDR1 SGHRS and CDR2 YFSETQ. V lost 0 bases and J 0 bases, leaving 10 bases between the germline ends. The CDR3 length is 16 residues. The CDR3 protein is CASSLGAVSSYNEQFF. In DNA, the CDR3 is TGCGCCAGCAGCTTGGGGGCTGTATCCTCCTACAATGAGCAGTTCTTC.

The CDR3: CASSLGGRGNEQFF. The CDR3 DNA reads as TGTGCCAGCAGTTTGGGCGGTAGGGGCAATGAGCAGTTCTTC. The chain couples TRBV27 to TRBJ2-1, with D tentatively TRBD1 (5 bases). This CDR3 has 14 residues. V lost 3 bases to trimming and J lost 6 bases, with 12 bases between them. The V gene's germline CDR1 is MNHEY and CDR2 SMNVEV (reference sequence).

The rearrangement uses TRBV7-9 and TRBJ2-3; a possible D gene is TRBD2 (5 bases). There are 13 residues in the CDR3. Germline CDR1 SEHNR, CDR2 FQNEAQ (reference sequence). Trimming stripped 1 base from V and 6 bases from J, with 8 bases between. CDR3 nucleotide sequence: TGTGCCAGCAGCTTAGGTTCGGGGGATACGCAGTATTTT. Residues: CASSLGSGDTQYF. Together with reference TRBV7-9 and TRBJ2-3, the CDR3 gives the full variable domain: DTGVSQNPRHKITKRGQNVTFRCDPISEHNRLYWYRQTLGQGPEFLTYFQNEAQLEKSRLLSDRFSAERPKGSFSTLEIQRTEQGDSAMYLCASSLGSGDTQYFGPGTRLTVL.

V is TRBV2 and J is TRBJ1-2; TRBD1 is a possible D gene (6 bases). The CDR3 totals 15 residues. The germline V gene encodes CDR1 SNHLY and CDR2 FYNNEI. Trimming shortened V by 1 base and J by 5 bases, and 14 bases separated the two germline ends. CDR3 sequence: CASSEGRTEAYGYTF. In DNA form, the CDR3 reads TGTGCCAGCAGTGAAGGTAGGACAGAAGCATATGGCTACACCTTC.

This clone was counted between two and nine times. This sequence joins TRBV7-9 and TRBJ2-3; 9 nucleotides align to TRBD2. The germline CDR1 and CDR2 sequences are SEHNR and FQNEAQ (reference sequence). CDR3 size: 16 residues. V lost 1 base and J lost 0; bases outside the gene matches: 2. CDR3 protein: CASSLGLADSTDTQYF. CDR3 nucleotides: TGTGCCAGCAGCTTAGGACTAGCGGATAGCACAGATACGCAGTATTTT.

This chain joins TRBV7-9 and TRBJ2-1; D perhaps matches TRBD2 (6 bases). The V end was cut by 2 bases, the J end by 2 bases, with 10 bases between. The germline gives CDR1 SEHNR, CDR2 FQNEAQ (reference sequence). The CDR3 is 15 amino acids. CDR3 sequence reads: CASSLYGGPYNEQFF. As DNA, the CDR3 is TGTGCCAGCAGCTTATACGGGGGTCCCTACAATGAGCAGTTCTTC.

The chain employs TRBV10-3 and TRBJ1-2; 8 positions agree with TRBD1. This CDR3 region has 15 residues. Germline CDR1 is ENHRY and CDR2 is SYGVKD. J was trimmed by 4 bases and V by 0 bases; bases with no gene match: 4. The CDR3 region is CAISESGQGGYGYTF. The CDR3 nucleotides are TGTGCCATCAGTGAGTCAGGACAGGGAGGCTATGGCTACACCTTC.

The rearrangement joins TRBV4-2 to TRBJ1-1, with 8 nucleotides matching TRBD1. Germline V gene lookup returns CDR1 LGHNA and CDR2 YNFKEQ. This CDR3 comprises 16 residues. V shed 0 bases, J shed 10 bases, and the junction held 13 bases outside the gene matches. CDR3 residues: CASSQDWAGGEGVAFF. In nucleotides, the CDR3 is TGTGCCAGCAGCCAAGATTGGGCAGGGGGCGAAGGAGTAGCTTTCTTT.

The chain employs TRBV7-9 and TRBJ1-2; tentative D call: TRBD1 (5 bases). This CDR3 spans 14 amino acids. Germline V CDR1 and CDR2: SEHNR, FQNEAQ (reference sequence). V dropped 6 bases and J dropped 4 bases, with 15 bases sitting between them. The CDR3 is CASSPAGEGYGYTF. The DNA for the CDR3 is TGTGCCAGCAGTCCAGCGGGGGAGGGCTATGGCTACACCTTC.

A word on this clone: The junction and the germline gene differ at one end; a read error may be behind it. J is TRBJ1-1 and V is TRBV7-7, with 8 bases identical to TRBD1. Germline CDR1 reads SSHAT; CDR2 reads FNYEAQ (reference sequence). The CDR3 is 13 residues long. CDR3 in amino acids: CASSLLAGGEAFF. The CDR3 coding sequence is TGTGCTAGCAGCTTACTGGCAGGGGGCGAAGCTTTCTTT.

This clone appeared a few times. CDR3 protein: CAIAEGTEAFF. The DNA of the CDR3 is TGTGCCATTGCGGAGGGCACTGAAGCTTTCTTT. The gene calls are TRBV7-9 and TRBJ1-1; D is ambiguous. The ends were cut back, 10 bases at V and 4 bases at J, with 10 bases in the middle. Germline values: CDR1 SEHNR, CDR2 FQNEAQ (reference sequence). The CDR3 is 11 amino acids.

This clone occurred a few times. The V and J genes are TRBV9 and TRBJ1-2; the match to TRBD1 covers 7 bases. This CDR3 comprises 14 residues. CDR1 and CDR2 from the germline V gene are SGDLS and YYNGEE. Trimming took 0 bases from V and 7 from J; bases not matched to a gene: 6. The CDR3 protein is CASSVAGGSAGYTF. The CDR3 DNA follows: TGTGCCAGCAGCGTAGCAGGGGGTTCGGCTGGCTACACCTTC.

CDR3 DNA sequence: TGTGCCAGCAGTTCCTATCGGGGGACAGGGACAGGAGGCTACACCTTC. Its protein is CASSSYRGTGTGGYTF. The gene calls are TRBV6-5 and TRBJ1-2; 9 bases line up with TRBD1. The V gene's germline CDR1 is MNHEY and CDR2 SVGAGI. There are 16 residues in the CDR3. V shed 4 bases and J 8 bases; nucleotides not matched to a gene: 14.